This T cell receptor (beta chain) is drawn from a study of T cells in Graves' hyperthyroidism and ophthalmopathy. About the research overall: Sampling of peripheral blood happened at initial diagnosis, prior to any treatment.

This clonotype was observed many times. Fresh peripheral blood, 9.5 to 10 ml of it, supplied the PBMCs. V was shortened by 3 bases and J by 4 bases, with 5 bases between the two germline ends. The CDR3 extends over 12 amino acids. The germline V gene has CDR1 MNHNS and CDR2 SASEGT. Researchers took RNA transcripts and amplified the TCR beta CDR3 regions from them. Using the HTBI primer set, a first-round RT-PCR was run on the TCR CDR3. In TCRdb, the multiplex PCR reads were re-called with MiXCR into one record per CDR3 protein. The table has 600,000 or so distinct CDR3 sequences, around 15% seen once. Sequencing used blood. The genes are TRBV6-1 and TRBJ2-3; D is ambiguous. The sequence was collected from a woman aged 30 to 39 with Graves' hyperthyroidism. The CDR3 sequence is CASSDVADTQYF. The DNA for the CDR3 is TGTGCCAGCAGTGATGTAGCAGATACGCAGTATTTT.